The text below deals with one T cell receptor beta chain. Its antigen is currently unknown. These data belong to a study of blood T cells in healthy people across ages. General study points: Possibly confounding the expanded clonotype changes was the fact that donor CMV status was unknown.

PCR was performed a second time for 7 to 11 cycles using a sample-barcoded 5' primer and a J-beta primer mix. MiXCR, run by TCRdb on the 5' RACE reads, gives a single entry per CDR3 protein. The table shows fewer than 2,000,000 distinct CDR3 sequences, with more than 35% occurring only once. In each sample, at least 7 million PBMCs were isolated. CDR3 length: 16 amino acids. Trimming stripped 2 bases from V and 7 bases from J, with 19 bases between. Germline assignment: CDR1 MNHEY and CDR2 SVGEGT. This chain connects TRBV6-2 or TRBV6-3 to TRBJ2-3; D is uncertain. The source material was blood. The sequence was collected from a human donor in good health. CDR3 in amino acids: CASSYESATPDNTQYF. Written as DNA, the CDR3 is TGTGCCAGCAGTTACGAGTCCGCTACCCCAGACAATACGCAGTATTTT.